This is a list of T cell receptor beta chains from one sample in a study of identical twins. TCRdb analysed the 5' RACE reads with MiXCR anew, one entry per CDR3 protein. Counted here are around 290,000 distinct CDR3 sequences, roughly 9.8% occurring once; the ten biggest clones make up 6% to 8.5%. These sequences were also reported in another study, on yellow fever vaccine responses in identical twins.

The sequencing input was CD8+ T cells sorted from blood. Receptor source: a young woman in good health. The CDR3 runs from the conserved cysteine through the conserved F or W. Fields, in order: V gene, clone size, D gene, J gene, CDR3 DNA, CDR3 protein. D genes are given only for firm matches. Clone size is given for some rows only: seen once, a few or many times, or a class if the clone is expanded.

v_call: TRBV29-1
clone_size: NA
d_call: TRBD2
j_call: TRBJ2-7
cdr3_nt: TGCAGCGTTGAAGGACTAGCGGGGTCCGGTTACGAGCAGTACTTC
cdr3_aa: CSVEGLAGSGYEQYF

v_call: TRBV4-3
clone_size: NA
d_call: NA
j_call: TRBJ2-1
cdr3_nt: TGCGCCAGCAGCCAAGATTCGGAATGGAGCTCCTACAATGAGCAGTTCTTC
cdr3_aa: CASSQDSEWSSYNEQFF

v_call: TRBV12-3/TRBV12-4
clone_size: many
d_call: NA
j_call: TRBJ2-2
cdr3_nt: TGTGCCAGCATCGAAGGGACTGTTAACACCGGGGAGCTGTTTTTT
cdr3_aa: CASIEGTVNTGELFF

v_call: TRBV6-2/TRBV6-3
clone_size: few
d_call: TRBD1
j_call: TRBJ2-7
cdr3_nt: TGTGCCAGCAGCTACGAGGGACAGGGGTTCCACGAGCAGTACTTC
cdr3_aa: CASSYEGQGFHEQYF

v_call: TRBV5-1
clone_size: few
d_call: NA
j_call: TRBJ1-1
cdr3_nt: TGCGCCAGCAGCTTAGGGCAGGGGAAGAACACTGAAGCTTTCTTT
cdr3_aa: CASSLGQGKNTEAFF

v_call: TRBV6-4
clone_size: many
d_call: NA
j_call: TRBJ2-3
cdr3_nt: TGTGCCAGCAGTGACTCGGTTGGGAGCACAGATACGCAGTATTTT
cdr3_aa: CASSDSVGSTDTQYF

v_call: TRBV20-1
clone_size: NA
d_call: NA
j_call: TRBJ2-3
cdr3_nt: TGCAGTGCTGCCGGGACTAGCACAGATACGCAGTATTTT
cdr3_aa: CSAAGTSTDTQYF

v_call: TRBV12-3/TRBV12-4
clone_size: many
d_call: NA
j_call: TRBJ2-3
cdr3_nt: TGTGCCAGCAGTTTCACAGATACGCAGTATTTT
cdr3_aa: CASSFTDTQYF

v_call: TRBV18
clone_size: NA
d_call: NA
j_call: TRBJ2-3
cdr3_nt: TGTGCCAGCTCACCAGTAGGCAGCACAGATACGCAGTATTTT
cdr3_aa: CASSPVGSTDTQYF

v_call: TRBV28
clone_size: many
d_call: NA
j_call: TRBJ1-2
cdr3_nt: TGTGCCAGCAGTTTCGAGAGACCAAATGGCTACACCTTC
cdr3_aa: CASSFERPNGYTF

v_call: TRBV29-1
clone_size: few
d_call: TRBD2
j_call: TRBJ2-7
cdr3_nt: TGCAGCGTTCACCACAGGACTAGCGGGAGCTCGGTCGAGCAGTACTTC
cdr3_aa: CSVHHRTSGSSVEQYF

v_call: TRBV6-4
clone_size: once
d_call: TRBD1
j_call: TRBJ1-5
cdr3_nt: TGTGCCTGCTGTTCCATACATGACAGGGGGCAAAGCAATCAGCCCCAGCATTTT
cdr3_aa: CACCSIHDRGQSNQPQHF

v_call: TRBV4-1
clone_size: many
d_call: TRBD2
j_call: TRBJ2-7
cdr3_nt: TGCGCCAGCAGCCAAGGCCCCGCTAGCGGGGAATCCTACGAGCAGTACTTC
cdr3_aa: CASSQGPASGESYEQYF

v_call: TRBV6-5
clone_size: few
d_call: NA
j_call: TRBJ2-7
cdr3_nt: TGTGCCAGCAGTTACTCGCCGGACAGCTACGAGCAGTACTTC
cdr3_aa: CASSYSPDSYEQYF

v_call: TRBV5-1
clone_size: many
d_call: TRBD2
j_call: TRBJ2-1
cdr3_nt: TGCGCCAGCAGCTGGAGCGGGAGTTCCTACAATGAGCAGTTCTTC
cdr3_aa: CASSWSGSSYNEQFF

v_call: TRBV4-1
clone_size: many
d_call: TRBD2
j_call: TRBJ2-1
cdr3_nt: TGCGCCAGCAGCCCCCAGAGCGGGAGGTACAATGAGCAGTTCTTC
cdr3_aa: CASSPQSGRYNEQFF

v_call: TRBV11-2
clone_size: NA
d_call: TRBD1
j_call: TRBJ2-1
cdr3_nt: TGTGCCAGCAGCCAAGAAGGACAGGGGTGGGATGAGCAGTTCTTC
cdr3_aa: CASSQEGQGWDEQFF

v_call: TRBV6-2/TRBV6-3
clone_size: NA
d_call: NA
j_call: TRBJ2-7
cdr3_nt: TGTGCCAGCAGTTACGCTCCTGGCCTTTCCTACGAGCAGTACTTC
cdr3_aa: CASSYAPGLSYEQYF

v_call: TRBV27
clone_size: few
d_call: TRBD2
j_call: TRBJ2-3
cdr3_nt: TGTGCCAGCAGTCCTCTAGCGGCCGCCGGCACAGATACGCAGTATTTT
cdr3_aa: CASSPLAAAGTDTQYF

v_call: TRBV29-1
clone_size: many
d_call: NA
j_call: TRBJ1-2
cdr3_nt: TGCAGCGTTTCCTTTCCAGGTTACTATGGCTACACCTTC
cdr3_aa: CSVSFPGYYGYTF

v_call: TRBV20-1
clone_size: many
d_call: NA
j_call: TRBJ2-7
cdr3_nt: TGCAGTGCTAGAGCCAGGGACGAGCAGTACTTC
cdr3_aa: CSARARDEQYF

v_call: TRBV29-1
clone_size: many
d_call: NA
j_call: TRBJ2-7
cdr3_nt: TGCAGCGTTCAAGCGACAGGAATCTCCCCCTACGAGCAGTACTTC
cdr3_aa: CSVQATGISPYEQYF

v_call: TRBV29-1
clone_size: few
d_call: TRBD2
j_call: TRBJ2-1
cdr3_nt: TGCAGCGGGGAGCGGGAGGGGGCCTACAATGAGCAGTTCTTC
cdr3_aa: CSGEREGAYNEQFF

v_call: TRBV4-3
clone_size: many
d_call: NA
j_call: TRBJ2-2
cdr3_nt: TGCGCCAGCAGCCAAGCATTGGACCCCTCAGAGCTGTTTTTT
cdr3_aa: CASSQALDPSELFF

v_call: TRBV7-9
clone_size: many
d_call: NA
j_call: TRBJ2-7
cdr3_nt: TGTGCCAGCAGCCGGTCTTCGACCTACGAGCAGTACTTC
cdr3_aa: CASSRSSTYEQYF

v_call: TRBV4-2
clone_size: few
d_call: NA
j_call: TRBJ2-7
cdr3_nt: TGTGCCAGCAGCCAGGGGGTGGGGTACGAGCAGTACTTC
cdr3_aa: CASSQGVGYEQYF

v_call: TRBV11-1
clone_size: many
d_call: TRBD1
j_call: TRBJ1-1
cdr3_nt: TGTGCCAGCAGCTTATACAGGGGGAACACTGAAGCTTTCTTT
cdr3_aa: CASSLYRGNTEAFF

v_call: TRBV27
clone_size: many
d_call: NA
j_call: TRBJ2-7
cdr3_nt: TGTGCCAGCAGTTTATCGGCCAGCTGGCGTAACGAGCAGTACTTC
cdr3_aa: CASSLSASWRNEQYF

v_call: TRBV18
clone_size: few
d_call: NA
j_call: TRBJ2-1
cdr3_nt: TGTGCCAGCTCACCAGGGGTGGACAATGAGCAGTTCTTC
cdr3_aa: CASSPGVDNEQFF

v_call: TRBV2
clone_size: NA
d_call: TRBD2
j_call: TRBJ2-2
cdr3_nt: TGTGCCAGCATGGGCCCGGGGGGGGCGTCCACCGGGGAGCTGTTTTTT
cdr3_aa: CASMGPGGASTGELFF

v_call: TRBV27
clone_size: many
d_call: TRBD1
j_call: TRBJ1-2
cdr3_nt: TGTGCCAGCAGTTTATCTGCAGGGGGCGACTATGGCTACACCTTC
cdr3_aa: CASSLSAGGDYGYTF

v_call: TRBV29-1
clone_size: NA
d_call: NA
j_call: TRBJ2-5
cdr3_nt: TGCAGCGTGGACCACGGGGCCCAAGAGACCCAGTACTTC
cdr3_aa: CSVDHGAQETQYF

v_call: TRBV10-3
clone_size: many
d_call: NA
j_call: TRBJ2-7
cdr3_nt: TGTGCCATCAGTGACGCAGGGGAGAGGACCTACGAGCAGTACTTC
cdr3_aa: CAISDAGERTYEQYF

v_call: TRBV15
clone_size: few
d_call: TRBD2
j_call: TRBJ2-1
cdr3_nt: TGTGCCACCAGCGGGAGCGGGAGCGACAATGAGCAGTTCTTC
cdr3_aa: CATSGSGSDNEQFF

v_call: TRBV12-3/TRBV12-4
clone_size: many
d_call: NA
j_call: TRBJ2-7
cdr3_nt: TGTGCCAGCAGTTTCTGGACAGACTACGAGCAGTACTTC
cdr3_aa: CASSFWTDYEQYF

v_call: TRBV20-1
clone_size: NA
d_call: NA
j_call: TRBJ1-1
cdr3_nt: TGCAGTGCTAGTAGCCCGGGACAAGTGAACACTGAAGCTTTCTTT
cdr3_aa: CSASSPGQVNTEAFF

v_call: TRBV4-3
clone_size: NA
d_call: NA
j_call: TRBJ2-7
cdr3_nt: TGCGCCAGCAGCCAAGAATTGGAACAGGGCGCCTACGAGCAGTGCTTC
cdr3_aa: CASSQELEQGAYEQCF

v_call: TRBV6-1
clone_size: many
d_call: NA
j_call: TRBJ1-1
cdr3_nt: TGTGCCAGCAGTCGCGGGCAGGTTGGCGCTGAAGCTTTCTTT
cdr3_aa: CASSRGQVGAEAFF

v_call: TRBV27
clone_size: NA
d_call: NA
j_call: TRBJ1-6
cdr3_nt: TGTGCCAGCAGTACCAGCAGGGAGGATTCACCCCTCCACTTT
cdr3_aa: CASSTSREDSPLHF

v_call: TRBV24-1
clone_size: many
d_call: TRBD1
j_call: TRBJ1-1
cdr3_nt: TGTGCCACCAGTGACTCATCCCTCTCCCCCGGACAGGCCACCCTCATGACGAACACTGAAGCTTTCTTT
cdr3_aa: CATSDSSLSPGQATLMTNTEAFF

v_call: TRBV6-1
clone_size: NA
d_call: TRBD1
j_call: TRBJ1-2
cdr3_nt: TGTGCCAGCTGGGGATCGAGCAGGGGGGAGGATGGCTACACCTTC
cdr3_aa: CASWGSSRGEDGYTF

v_call: TRBV3-1
clone_size: NA
d_call: NA
j_call: TRBJ2-1
cdr3_nt: TGTGCCAGCAGCCGGCGTCCTTTCACTTACTACAATGAGCAGTTCTTC
cdr3_aa: CASSRRPFTYYNEQFF

v_call: TRBV12-3/TRBV12-4
clone_size: many
d_call: NA
j_call: TRBJ1-1
cdr3_nt: TGTGCCAGCAGTCCCCAGGGAATTGAAGCTTTCTTT
cdr3_aa: CASSPQGIEAFF

v_call: TRBV7-8
clone_size: NA
d_call: TRBD2
j_call: TRBJ2-1
cdr3_nt: TGTGCCAGCAGCTTAGCGGGGACTAGCGGGGCGAGCTCCTACAATGAGCAGTTCTTC
cdr3_aa: CASSLAGTSGASSYNEQFF

v_call: TRBV20-1
clone_size: many
d_call: TRBD1
j_call: TRBJ1-1
cdr3_nt: TGCAGTGCTATAAGCGACAGGGTAACTGAAGCTTTCTTT
cdr3_aa: CSAISDRVTEAFF

v_call: TRBV19
clone_size: few
d_call: NA
j_call: TRBJ2-3
cdr3_nt: TGTGCCAGTAGCCACGGGCCCGTGTATAAAGATACGCAGTATTTT
cdr3_aa: CASSHGPVYKDTQYF

v_call: TRBV16
clone_size: NA
d_call: NA
j_call: TRBJ2-1
cdr3_nt: TGTGCCAGCAGCCAATCGGCCGGGACGCACGGTGAGCAGTTCTTC
cdr3_aa: CASSQSAGTHGEQFF

v_call: TRBV6-5
clone_size: few
d_call: NA
j_call: TRBJ2-7
cdr3_nt: TGTGCCAGCAGTTACGGGGTGATTAGCTCCTACGAGCAGTACTTC
cdr3_aa: CASSYGVISSYEQYF

v_call: TRBV20-1
clone_size: many
d_call: NA
j_call: TRBJ1-5
cdr3_nt: TGCAGTGCTAGCCATCCGGACAGAAATCAGCCCCAGCATTTT
cdr3_aa: CSASHPDRNQPQHF